This TCR beta chain was recorded in a study of shared clonotypes between healthy human individuals. Across the whole study: A donor's plate count was three for CD4 naive and three for CD4 memory; CD8 naive had two and CD8 memory one.

Germline CDR1 is MNHNS and CDR2 is SASEGT. Trimming stripped 3 bases from V and 9 bases from J, with 30 bases between. The CDR3 extends over 19 amino acids. Assay used: immunoSEQ multiplex PCR; TCRdb lists only in-frame clones, some missing. The table shows around 650,000 clones, with approximately 96% occurring only once. CD8 cells classed as naive were CD45RO-negative and positively selected for CCR7, excluding terminally differentiated effector memory CD45RA+ cells. The clonotype originates from a woman aged 25 to 39 in good health. The sequenced sample consisted of naive CD8+ T cells sorted from blood. This chain uses TRBV6-1 with TRBJ1-5; weak D call: TRBD1 (6 bases). The CDR3 DNA reads TGTGCCAGCAGTGAGTCGGGAGGACAGTTAACCCTATCAGCGAGGCCCCAGCATTTT. Amino acids: CASSESGGQLTLSARPQHF.